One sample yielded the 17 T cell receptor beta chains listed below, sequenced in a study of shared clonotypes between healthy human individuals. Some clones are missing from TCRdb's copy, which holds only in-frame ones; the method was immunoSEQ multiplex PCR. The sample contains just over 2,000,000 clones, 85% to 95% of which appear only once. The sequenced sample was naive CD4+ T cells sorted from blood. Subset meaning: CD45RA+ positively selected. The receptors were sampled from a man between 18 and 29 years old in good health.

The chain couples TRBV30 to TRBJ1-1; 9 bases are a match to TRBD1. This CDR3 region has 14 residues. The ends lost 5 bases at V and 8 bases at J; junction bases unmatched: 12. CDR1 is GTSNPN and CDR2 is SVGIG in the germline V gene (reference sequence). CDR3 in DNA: TGTGCCTGGGGATTTCTGGGACAGGGAAGGGAAGCTTTCTTT. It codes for CAWGFLGQGREAFF.

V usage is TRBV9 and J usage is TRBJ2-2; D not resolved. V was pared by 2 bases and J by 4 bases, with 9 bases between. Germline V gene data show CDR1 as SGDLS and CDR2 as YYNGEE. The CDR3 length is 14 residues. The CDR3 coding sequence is TGTGCCAGCAGCGTGGGCCTGGCCACCGGGGAGCTGTTTTTT. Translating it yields CASSVGLATGELFF.

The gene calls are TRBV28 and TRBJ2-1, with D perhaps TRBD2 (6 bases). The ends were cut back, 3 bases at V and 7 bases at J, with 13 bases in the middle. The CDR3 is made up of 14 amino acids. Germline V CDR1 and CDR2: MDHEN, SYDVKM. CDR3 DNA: TGTGCCAGCAGTTTGGGCGGGACGGTAAATGAGCAGTTCTTC. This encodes CASSLGGTVNEQFF.

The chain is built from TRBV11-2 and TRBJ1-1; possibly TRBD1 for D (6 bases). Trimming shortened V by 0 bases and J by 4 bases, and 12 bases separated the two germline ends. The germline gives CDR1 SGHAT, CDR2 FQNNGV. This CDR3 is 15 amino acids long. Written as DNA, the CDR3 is TGTGCCAGCAGCTTAGACGGGGGCGGGGGCACTGAAGCTTTCTTT. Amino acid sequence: CASSLDGGGGTEAFF.

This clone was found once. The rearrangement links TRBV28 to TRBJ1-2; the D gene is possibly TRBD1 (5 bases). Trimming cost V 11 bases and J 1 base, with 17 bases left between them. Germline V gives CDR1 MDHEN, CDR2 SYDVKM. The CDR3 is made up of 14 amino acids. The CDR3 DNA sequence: TGTGCCCACTCTTTGGCAGGGCTTAACTATGGCTACACCTTC. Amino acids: CAHSLAGLNYGYTF.

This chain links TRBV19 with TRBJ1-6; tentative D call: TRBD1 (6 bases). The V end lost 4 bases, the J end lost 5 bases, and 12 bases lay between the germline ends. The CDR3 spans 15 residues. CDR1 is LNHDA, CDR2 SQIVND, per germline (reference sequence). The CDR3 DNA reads TGTGCCAGTAGTAACAGGGCCCTTGATAATTCACCCCTCCACTTT. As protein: CASSNRALDNSPLHF.

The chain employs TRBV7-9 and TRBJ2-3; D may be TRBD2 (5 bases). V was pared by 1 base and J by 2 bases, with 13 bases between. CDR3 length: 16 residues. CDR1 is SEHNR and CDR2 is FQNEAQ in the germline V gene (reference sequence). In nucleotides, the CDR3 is TGTGCCAGCAGCTTAGGCGGGCCCTCAAACACAGATACGCAGTATTTT. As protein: CASSLGGPSNTDTQYF.

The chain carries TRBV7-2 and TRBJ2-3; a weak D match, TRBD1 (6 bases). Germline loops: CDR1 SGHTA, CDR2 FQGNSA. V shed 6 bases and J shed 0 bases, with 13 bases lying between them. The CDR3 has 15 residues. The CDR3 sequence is CASSSKGHSTDTQYF. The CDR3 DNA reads TGTGCCAGCAGTTCGAAGGGACATAGCACAGATACGCAGTATTTT.

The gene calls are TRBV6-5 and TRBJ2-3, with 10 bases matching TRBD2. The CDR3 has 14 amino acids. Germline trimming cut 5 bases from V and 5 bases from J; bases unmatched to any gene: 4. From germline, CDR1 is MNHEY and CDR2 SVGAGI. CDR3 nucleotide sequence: TGTGCCAGCAGTCGACTAGCGGGTCTAGATACGCAGTATTTT. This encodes CASSRLAGLDTQYF.

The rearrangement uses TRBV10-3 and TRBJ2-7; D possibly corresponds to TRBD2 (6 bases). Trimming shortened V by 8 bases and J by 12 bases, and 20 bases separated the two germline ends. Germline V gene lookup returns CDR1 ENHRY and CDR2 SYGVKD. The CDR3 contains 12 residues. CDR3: CAIAGPNQHPYF. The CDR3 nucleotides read TGTGCCATCGCGGGACCTAACCAACACCCGTACTTC.

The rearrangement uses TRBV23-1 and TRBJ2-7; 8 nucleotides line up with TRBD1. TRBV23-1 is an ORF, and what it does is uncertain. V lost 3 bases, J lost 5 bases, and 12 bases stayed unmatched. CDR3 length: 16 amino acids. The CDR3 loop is CASSQRLQDRVNEQYF. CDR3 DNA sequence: TGCGCCAGCAGTCAGAGGTTACAGGACAGGGTTAACGAGCAGTACTTC.

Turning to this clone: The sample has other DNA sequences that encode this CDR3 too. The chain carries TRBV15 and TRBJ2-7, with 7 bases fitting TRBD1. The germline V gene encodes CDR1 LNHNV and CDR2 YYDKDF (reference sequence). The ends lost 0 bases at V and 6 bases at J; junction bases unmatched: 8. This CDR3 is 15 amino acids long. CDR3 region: CATSRDRQGVGEQYF. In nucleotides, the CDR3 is TGTGCCACCAGCAGAGATCGGCAGGGGGTGGGCGAGCAGTACTTC.

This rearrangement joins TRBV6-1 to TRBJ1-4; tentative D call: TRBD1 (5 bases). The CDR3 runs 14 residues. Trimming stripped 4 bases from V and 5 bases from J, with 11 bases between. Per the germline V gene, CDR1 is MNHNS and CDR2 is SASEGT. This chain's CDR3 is CASSGGRMNEKLFF. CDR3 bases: TGTGCCAGCAGTGGGGGACGGATGAATGAAAAACTGTTTTTT.

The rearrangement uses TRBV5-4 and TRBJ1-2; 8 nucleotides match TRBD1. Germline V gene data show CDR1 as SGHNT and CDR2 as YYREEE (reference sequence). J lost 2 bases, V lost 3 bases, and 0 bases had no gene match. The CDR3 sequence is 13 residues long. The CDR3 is CASSWTGNYGYTF. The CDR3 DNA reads TGTGCCAGCAGCTGGACAGGGAACTATGGCTACACCTTC.

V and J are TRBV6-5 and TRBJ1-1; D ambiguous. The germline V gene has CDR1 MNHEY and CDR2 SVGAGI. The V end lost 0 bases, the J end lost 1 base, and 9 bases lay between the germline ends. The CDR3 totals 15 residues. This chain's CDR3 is CASSYSGSANTEAFF. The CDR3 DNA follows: TGTGCCAGCAGTTACTCTGGGTCGGCGAACACTGAAGCTTTCTTT.

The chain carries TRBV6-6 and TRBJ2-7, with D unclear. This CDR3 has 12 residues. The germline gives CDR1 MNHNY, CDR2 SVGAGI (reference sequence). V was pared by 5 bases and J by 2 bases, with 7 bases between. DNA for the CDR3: TGTGCCAGCAGTGGCCGCACCTACGAGCAGTACTTC. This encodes CASSGRTYEQYF.

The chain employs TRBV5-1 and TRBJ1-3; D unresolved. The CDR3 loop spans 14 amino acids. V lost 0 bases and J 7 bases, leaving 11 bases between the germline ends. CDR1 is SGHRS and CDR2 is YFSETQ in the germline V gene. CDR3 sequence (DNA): TGCGCCAGCAGCTTGGACCGGCCGCTGAACACCATATATTTT. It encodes CASSLDRPLNTIYF.